This TCR beta chain appears in the sequencing data of a study of control samples from healthy donors and cancer patients. CDR3 length: 13 residues. With 5 bases removed from V and 5 bases from J, the gap between germline ends came to 10 bases. Germline V gene sequence: CDR1 MNHEY, CDR2 SMNVEV (reference sequence). Some clones are missing from TCRdb's copy, which holds only in-frame ones; the method was immunoSEQ multiplex PCR. Of some 140,000 clones listed, 80% to 95% are singletons. The gene calls are TRBV27 and TRBJ2-1; D is unclear. Sequencing was carried out using blood. This TCR came from a man aged 25 to 40 in good health. DNA of the CDR3: TGTGCCAGCAGTCGACAAGTACACAATGAGCAGTTCTTC. This encodes CASSRQVHNEQFF.